This T cell receptor beta chain is drawn from a study of cytomegalovirus exposure and HLA in healthy donors. Regarding the study as a whole: Approximately 18,000 TCR beta sequences were associated with HLA alleles at 0.05 false discovery rate in a later analysis.

PCR primers comprised 60 Vbeta and 13 Jbeta primers. Repertoires were generated with immunoSEQ multiplex PCR, while TCRdb's copy carries only in-frame clones and drops some. This table holds some 120,000 clones, around four fifths found once. Donors consisted of healthy bone marrow donors. Germline CDR1 reads MNHEY; CDR2 reads SMNVEV (reference sequence). The CDR3 has 14 amino acids. Unmatched junction bases numbered 7, after V lost 6 bases and J lost 7 bases. To note about this clone: Its cognate antigen is unknown.

Sequencing was done on a sample of PBMCs. The sequence came from a woman aged 40 to 49 in good health and CMV-seropositive. This rearrangement joins TRBV27 to TRBJ2-2; TRBD2 agrees at 8 bases. In DNA, the CDR3 is TGTGCCAGCAGGACTAGCGTTGGTGTCGGGGAGCTGTTTTTT. It codes for CASRTSVGVGELFF.